The 32 T cell receptor beta chains below come from one sample, sequenced in a study of shared clonotypes between healthy human individuals. The assay was immunoSEQ multiplex PCR, and TCRdb's table has in-frame clones only and misses some. The repertoire includes some 2 million clones, about 95% of them detected once, and roughly 1% sits in the top ten. Naive-designated CD8 cells lacked CD45RO, were positively enriched for CCR7, and omitted terminally differentiated effector memory CD45RA+ cells. Input material: naive CD8+ T cells sorted from blood. Every receptor here comes from a man aged 18 to 29 in good health.

The V call is TRBV4-3, the J call TRBJ2-5; weak D call: TRBD2 (6 bases). With 0 bases removed from V and 5 bases from J, the gap between germline ends came to 13 bases. Per germline, CDR1 LGHNA and CDR2 YSLEER. The CDR3 spans 15 residues. CDR3 residues: CASSQDRGERETQYF. The CDR3 region has the DNA TGCGCCAGCAGCCAAGATCGCGGGGAACGGGAGACCCAGTACTTC.

On this clone: The same CDR3 arises from other DNA sequences in this sample as well. This CDR3 reads CASSYSGSSYEQYF. Here the CDR3 DNA reads TGTGCCAGCAGTTATAGCGGGAGCTCCTACGAGCAGTACTTC. The chain combines TRBV6-5 with TRBJ2-7; 9 nucleotides match TRBD2. CDR1 is MNHEY, CDR2 SVGAGI, per germline. The CDR3 has 14 residues. V gave up 3 bases and J gave up 0 bases; unmatched junction bases: 0.

Concerning this clone itself: Other DNA sequences within the sample encode an identical CDR3. This chain links TRBV9 with TRBJ2-3; 11 positions agree with TRBD2. In germline, CDR1 is SGDLS, CDR2 YYNGEE. CDR3 length: 16 residues. V dropped 2 bases and J dropped 4; count of bases not matched to a gene: 6. The CDR3 nucleotides are TGTGCCAGCAGCGTCGGTAGCGGGGGGGCTGCAGATACGCAGTATTTT. Protein sequence: CASSVGSGGAADTQYF.

The chain joins TRBV9 to TRBJ1-4, with TRBD1 identical over 7 bases. Germline assignment: CDR1 SGDLS and CDR2 YYNGEE. Trimming at V came to 3 bases and at J to 7 bases, leaving 12 bases not matched to a gene. The CDR3 extends over 16 amino acids. CDR3 protein: CASSGGGSPFSEKLFF. CDR3 in DNA: TGTGCCAGCAGCGGAGGGGGCTCTCCCTTTAGTGAAAAACTGTTTTTT.

Worth noting for this clone: In the same sample, other DNA sequences code for this CDR3. The V and J genes are TRBV10-2 and TRBJ1-1, with D unclear. The CDR3 consists of 12 residues. Per germline, CDR1 WSHSY and CDR2 SAAADI. Trimming stripped 4 bases from V and 4 bases from J, with 7 bases between. CDR3 loop: CASSAGGTEAFF. As DNA, the CDR3 is TGCGCCAGCAGTGCGGGTGGCACTGAAGCTTTCTTT.

The chain joins TRBV9 to TRBJ2-5, with D hard to call. Germline loops: CDR1 SGDLS, CDR2 YYNGEE. The length of the CDR3 is 15 residues. V gave up 0 bases and J gave up 5 bases, with 14 bases separating them. The CDR3 DNA follows: TGTGCCAGCAGCGTAGAAGGCTTCCAAGATGAGACCCAGTACTTC. Amino acid sequence: CASSVEGFQDETQYF.

This clone was seen a single time. The V call is TRBV7-2, the J call TRBJ2-5; the match to TRBD2 covers 8 bases. Germline V gene sequence: CDR1 SGHTA, CDR2 FQGNSA. After removal of 1 base from V and 3 bases from J, the junction contained 10 bases not matched to a gene. CDR3 length: 17 residues. In DNA, the CDR3 is TGTGCCAGCAGCTTAGTCGCGGCTAGCGGGTGGGAAGAGACCCAGTACTTC. Translating it yields CASSLVAASGWEETQYF.

This chain connects TRBV27 to TRBJ2-7, with 7 bases identical to TRBD1. This CDR3 region has 13 residues. V was pared by 4 bases and J by 5 bases, with 5 bases of the junction left unmatched. Germline CDR1 MNHEY, CDR2 SMNVEV (reference sequence). CDR3 bases: TGTGCCAGCAGTTCAGAGGGGGCCAACGAGCAGTACTTC. Its translation: CASSSEGANEQYF.

V usage is TRBV18 and J usage is TRBJ2-7; D is ambiguous. The CDR3 totals 13 residues. V was pared by 2 bases and J by 4 bases, with 9 bases between. Germline assignment: CDR1 KGHSH and CDR2 LQKENI. CDR3 amino acids: CASSPVTEYEQYF. In nucleotides, the CDR3 is TGTGCCAGCTCACCAGTAACAGAGTACGAGCAGTACTTC.

Concerning this clone itself: In the same sample, other DNA sequences code for this CDR3. The chain couples TRBV30 to TRBJ2-3; the match to TRBD2 covers 11 bases. Trimming removed 3 bases from V and 4 bases from J; junction bases left unmatched: 3. This CDR3 comprises 14 residues. CDR1 is GTSNPN and CDR2 is SVGIG in the germline V gene (reference sequence). The chain's CDR3 is CAWSLAGGADTQYF. The CDR3 nucleotides read TGTGCCTGGAGCTTAGCGGGGGGGGCAGATACGCAGTATTTT.

Remarks on this clone: Other DNA sequences of this sample code for an identical CDR3. This chain uses TRBV4-1 with TRBJ2-1; 7 positions agree with TRBD2. This CDR3 is built from 13 residues. From germline, CDR1 is MGHRA and CDR2 YSYEKL. V dropped 1 base and J dropped 8; count of bases not matched to a gene: 2. The CDR3 spells CASSQVGGDEQFF. The DNA for the CDR3 is TGCGCCAGCAGCCAAGTGGGAGGGGATGAGCAGTTCTTC.

The chain joins TRBV19 to TRBJ2-7, with D tentatively TRBD2 (6 bases). The V and J ends lost 6 bases and 2 bases respectively, with 23 bases between them. Germline CDR1 and CDR2: LNHDA and SQIVND (reference sequence). This CDR3 spans 17 amino acids. The CDR3 coding sequence is TGTGCCAGTAGCCCGGGACTTTCAATATCGGCTACCTACGAGCAGTACTTC. Protein sequence: CASSPGLSISATYEQYF.

This clone was seen just once. The chain has TRBV19 and TRBJ2-7; 8 bases match TRBD1. There are 14 residues in the CDR3. CDR1 and CDR2 from the germline V gene are LNHDA and SQIVND (reference sequence). The V gene end was trimmed by 3 bases and the J gene end by 3 bases; junction bases not matched to a gene: 4. CDR3 nucleotides: TGTGCCAGTAGTATGACCGGGACAGGCTACGAGCAGTACTTC. It yields the protein CASSMTGTGYEQYF.

The chain uses TRBV13 and TRBJ2-1, with TRBD2 matching 13 bases. The CDR3 runs to 15 residues. V gave up 4 bases and J gave up 5 bases; unmatched junction bases: 2. Germline values: CDR1 PRHDT, CDR2 FYEKMQ (reference sequence). The CDR3 nucleotides are TGTGCCAGCAGCTACGGACTAGCGGGGGACAATGAGCAGTTCTTC. Amino acids: CASSYGLAGDNEQFF.

The rearrangement links TRBV14 to TRBJ2-7; TRBD1 aligns across 9 bases. This CDR3 is built from 16 residues. The V gene end was trimmed by 0 bases and the J gene end by 3 bases; junction bases not matched to a gene: 6. In germline, CDR1 is SGHDN, CDR2 FVKESK. The CDR3 loop reads CASSQDPGQGVYEQYF. Written as DNA, the CDR3 is TGTGCCAGCAGCCAAGATCCGGGACAGGGAGTCTACGAGCAGTACTTC.

The chain joins TRBV5-8 to TRBJ1-1; 9 nucleotides align to TRBD1. The J segment lost 1 base and the V segment lost 5 bases, leaving 9 bases of the junction unmatched. The V gene's germline CDR1 is SGHTS and CDR2 YDEGEE. The CDR3 is made up of 16 amino acids. The CDR3 protein is CASSLAGTGTNTEAFF. The CDR3 nucleotides are TGTGCCAGCAGTTTAGCCGGGACAGGGACGAACACTGAAGCTTTCTTT.

The chain combines TRBV13 with TRBJ2-2; no firm D call. CDR3 length: 13 residues. In germline, CDR1 is PRHDT, CDR2 FYEKMQ (reference sequence). V was cut by 5 bases and J by 3 bases, with 7 bases left in between. The CDR3 nucleotides read TGTGCCAGCAGCCCCCCAGACACCGGGGAGCTGTTTTTT. Protein sequence: CASSPPDTGELFF. Using reference TRBV13 and TRBJ2-2 for the parts outside the CDR3, the full variable domain is AAGVIQSPRHLIKEKRETATLKCYPIPRHDTVYWYQQGPGQDPQFLISFYEKMQSDKGSIPDRFSAQQFSDYHSELNMSSLELGDSALYFCASSPPDTGELFFGEGSRLTVL.

This chain connects TRBV10-2 to TRBJ2-7; D ambiguous. Germline values: CDR1 WSHSY, CDR2 SAAADI. CDR3 length: 12 amino acids. CDR3 nucleotides: TGCGCCAGCAGTGAGTCGACCGGACCACCGTATGTC. It codes for CASSESTGPPYV.

The chain is built from TRBV11-2 and TRBJ2-3; 7 bases match TRBD1. The trim removed 1 base at V and 3 bases at J, leaving 1 base unmatched. This CDR3 is 14 amino acids long. From germline, CDR1 is SGHAT and CDR2 FQNNGV. CDR3 region: CASSLVTGTDTQYF. The CDR3 bases are TGTGCCAGCAGCTTAGTGACAGGGACAGATACGCAGTATTTT.

The V gene is TRBV2, the J gene TRBJ1-5, with 7 bases that match TRBD1. CDR3 length: 17 amino acids. Trimming removed 2 bases from V and 0 bases from J; junction bases left unmatched: 7. Germline V lookup: CDR1 SNHLY, CDR2 FYNNEI. The CDR3 bases are TGTGCCAGCAGTGAACCGACAGGGACTCTTAGCAATCAGCCCCAGCATTTT. The encoded protein is CASSEPTGTLSNQPQHF. The whole variable domain, filled in from reference TRBV2 and TRBJ1-5, reads EPEVTQTPSHQVTQMGQEVILRCVPISNHLYFYWYRQILGQKVEFLVSFYNNEISEKSEIFDDQFSVERPDGSNFTLKIRSTKLEDSAMYFCASSEPTGTLSNQPQHFGDGTRLSIL.

On this clone: The same CDR3 arises from other DNA sequences in this sample as well. The V call is TRBV9, the J call TRBJ2-2, with 12 bases that match TRBD2. This CDR3 has 16 amino acids. The germline V gene encodes CDR1 SGDLS and CDR2 YYNGEE. The V and J ends lost 2 bases and 1 base, in that order; junction bases with no gene match: 0. CDR3 DNA sequence: TGTGCCAGCAGCGTGGGACTAGCGGGGAACACCGGGGAGCTGTTTTTT. Translated, it gives CASSVGLAGNTGELFF.

V usage is TRBV25-1 and J usage is TRBJ2-7; the match to TRBD2 covers 8 bases. There are 15 residues in the CDR3. Looked up from germline, CDR1 is MGHDK and CDR2 is SYGVNS. The trim removed 2 bases at V and 0 bases at J, leaving 3 bases unmatched. The CDR3 region is CASSEISGISYEQYF. The DNA for the CDR3 is TGTGCCAGCAGTGAAATTAGCGGGATCTCCTACGAGCAGTACTTC.

CDR3 residues: CATSRDSGVTGELFF. The CDR3 nucleotides read TGTGCCACCAGCAGAGATTCGGGCGTCACCGGGGAGCTGTTTTTT. The chain has TRBV15 and TRBJ2-2, with D unresolved. V shed 0 bases and J shed 4 bases, with 9 bases lying between them. CDR1 is LNHNV and CDR2 is YYDKDF in the germline V gene (reference sequence). The CDR3 spans 15 residues.

In nucleotides, the CDR3 is TGTGCCAGCAGCCATCCCAGGACCGGTCTGTATGGGCAGTACTTC. Amino acids: CASSHPRTGLYGQYF. The V and J genes are TRBV14 and TRBJ2-7, with unresolved D. With 3 bases removed from V and 9 bases from J, the gap between germline ends came to 21 bases. Germline values: CDR1 SGHDN, CDR2 FVKESK. There are 15 residues in the CDR3.

The rearrangement uses TRBV4-1 and TRBJ2-2; D unclear. This CDR3 has 18 residues. The V gene lost 0 bases and the J gene lost 1 base, with 15 bases spanning the gap. Germline V gene data show CDR1 as MGHRA and CDR2 as YSYEKL. The CDR3 DNA sequence: TGCGCCAGCAGCCAAGATCGGTGGACCCAAGGGAACACCGGGGAGCTGTTTTTT. Its protein product is CASSQDRWTQGNTGELFF.

The V call is TRBV6-1, the J call TRBJ2-1; D possibly corresponds to TRBD1 (6 bases). CDR1 is MNHNS and CDR2 is SASEGT in the germline V gene. The CDR3 is 20 amino acids. Trimming stripped 4 bases from V and 3 bases from J, with 28 bases between. As DNA, the CDR3 is TGTGCCAGCAGTGCACCGGACAAGGGGACATCTCATCGAAACTACAATGAGCAGTTCTTC. Protein product: CASSAPDKGTSHRNYNEQFF.

The V and J genes are TRBV5-5 and TRBJ1-3, with D maybe TRBD1 (5 bases). This CDR3 spans 17 amino acids. CDR1 and CDR2 (germline): SGHKS, YYEKEE (reference sequence). Deletions cut 0 bases from V and 0 bases from J, with 13 bases between. The DNA of the CDR3 is TGTGCCAGCAGCTTGGCCGGGGGGTCGATCTCTGGAAACACCATATATTTT. Protein product: CASSLAGGSISGNTIYF.

Notes on this clone: This same CDR3 is encoded by further DNA sequences in the sample. V and J are TRBV6-6 and TRBJ1-2; the D is unclear. From germline, CDR1 is MNHNY and CDR2 SVGAGI (reference sequence). Trimming pared 2 bases from V and 8 bases from J, leaving 9 bases between. The CDR3 loop spans 12 amino acids. CDR3 sequence (DNA): TGTGCCAGCAGTTACGAAGGAGGAGGCTACACCTTC. Amino acid sequence: CASSYEGGGYTF.

The chain uses TRBV7-9 and TRBJ2-7; 7 nucleotides line up with TRBD2. Per the germline V gene, CDR1 is SEHNR and CDR2 is FQNEAQ (reference sequence). Trimming cost V 6 bases and J 0 bases; bases outside gene matches: 11. CDR3 size: 16 residues. CDR3 residues: CASRDDERGNSYEQYF. The CDR3 nucleotides are TGTGCCAGCAGGGACGATGAGCGGGGAAACTCCTACGAGCAGTACTTC.

This sequence joins TRBV2 and TRBJ2-6; 9 bases map to TRBD1. The germline gives CDR1 SNHLY, CDR2 FYNNEI. This CDR3 is built from 19 residues. The trim removed 6 bases at V and 0 bases at J, leaving 12 bases unmatched. CDR3 region: CASRAYTGGLGSGANVLTF. Here the CDR3 DNA reads TGTGCCAGCAGAGCCTACACAGGGGGCCTTGGCTCTGGGGCCAACGTCCTGACTTTC.

The chain uses TRBV11-2 and TRBJ2-5; 7 bases are a match to TRBD2. The CDR3 consists of 15 residues. V shed 3 bases, J shed 2 bases, and the junction held 6 bases outside the gene matches. The germline gives CDR1 SGHAT, CDR2 FQNNGV. The CDR3 reads CASSFYLAAQETQYF. The CDR3 nucleotides read TGTGCCAGCAGCTTCTACCTAGCGGCTCAAGAGACCCAGTACTTC. The whole variable domain, remainder taken from reference TRBV11-2 and TRBJ2-5, is EAGVAQSPRYKIIEKRQSVAFWCNPISGHATLYWYQQILGQGPKLLIQFQNNGVVDDSQLPKDRFSAERLKGVDSTLKIQPAKLEDSAVYLCASSFYLAAQETQYFGPGTRLLVL.

The chain recombines TRBV28 with TRBJ1-1; no clear D. The length of the CDR3 is 14 residues. V dropped 3 bases and J dropped 0 bases, with 8 bases sitting between them. Germline CDR1 is MDHEN and CDR2 is SYDVKM. As DNA, the CDR3 is TGTGCCAGCAGTTTGGAGATTATGAACACTGAAGCTTTCTTT. Protein sequence: CASSLEIMNTEAFF. Variable domain in full (rest from reference TRBV28 and TRBJ1-1): DVKVTQSSRYLVKRTGEKVFLECVQDMDHENMFWYRQDPGLGLRLIYFSYDVKMKEKGDIPEGYSVSREKKERFSLILESASTNQTSMYLCASSLEIMNTEAFFGQGTRLTVV.